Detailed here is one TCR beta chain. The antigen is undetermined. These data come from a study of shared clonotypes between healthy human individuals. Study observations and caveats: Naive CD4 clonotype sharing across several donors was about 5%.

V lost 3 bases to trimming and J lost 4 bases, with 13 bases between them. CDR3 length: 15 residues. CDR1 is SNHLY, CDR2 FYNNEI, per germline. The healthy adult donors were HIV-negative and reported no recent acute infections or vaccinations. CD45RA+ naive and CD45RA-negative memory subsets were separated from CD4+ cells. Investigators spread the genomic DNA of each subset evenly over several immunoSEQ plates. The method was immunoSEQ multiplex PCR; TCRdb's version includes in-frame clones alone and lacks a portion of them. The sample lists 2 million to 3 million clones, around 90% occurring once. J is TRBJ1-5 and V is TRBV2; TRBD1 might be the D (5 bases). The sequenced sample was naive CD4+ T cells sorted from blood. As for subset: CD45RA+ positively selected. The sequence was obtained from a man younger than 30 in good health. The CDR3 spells CASSDKGLLNQPQHF. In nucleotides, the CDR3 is TGTGCCAGCAGTGACAAGGGGCTCCTTAATCAGCCCCAGCATTTT.